The count of the clone carrying this T cell receptor beta chain is one. The data were taken from a study of blood T cell repertoires in COVID-19. Study-level background: Acute and convalescent COVID-19 specimens originated in the United States, Italy and Spain. The cDNA or gDNA used as material had been derived from T cells, B-cell-depleted T cells, or PBMCs.

The CDR3 runs 14 residues. V shed 0 bases and J shed 1 base, with 6 bases lying between them. CDR1 and CDR2 (germline): SGDLS, YYNGEE. Authors' processing steps: Counts of nucleated cells, estimated from reference gene primer amplification, were obtained. Produced via immunoSEQ multiplex PCR; TCRdb's table is partial and in-frame only. V, J and clone size were drawn from that table, and D and trimming were deduced from the DNA. The top ten clones hold less than 15% of a sample with more than 75,000 clones, about 84% of them seen once. Sequenced: peripheral blood. The receptor was isolated from a human donor in a cohort sampled during active COVID-19. This rearrangement joins TRBV9 to TRBJ2-3, with D perhaps TRBD1 (6 bases). For the CDR3, the DNA is TGTGCCAGCAGCGTAGAGGGGGGCACAGATACGCAGTATTTT. Translating it yields CASSVEGGTDTQYF. The whole variable domain, filled in from reference TRBV9 and TRBJ2-3, reads DSGVTQTPKHLITATGQRVTLRCSPRSGDLSVYWYQQSLDQGLQFLIQYYNGEERAKGNILERFSAQQFPDLHSELNLSSLELGDSALYFCASSVEGGTDTQYFGPGTRLTVL.